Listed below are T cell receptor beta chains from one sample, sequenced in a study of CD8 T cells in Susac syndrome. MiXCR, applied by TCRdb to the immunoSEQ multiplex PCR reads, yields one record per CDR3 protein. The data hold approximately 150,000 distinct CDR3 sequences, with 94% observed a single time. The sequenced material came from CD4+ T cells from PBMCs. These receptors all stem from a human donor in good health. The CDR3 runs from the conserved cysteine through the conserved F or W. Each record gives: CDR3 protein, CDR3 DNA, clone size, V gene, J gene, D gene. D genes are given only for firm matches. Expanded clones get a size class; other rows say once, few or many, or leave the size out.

cdr3_aa: CASRTGEGRSYEQYF
cdr3_nt: TGTGCCAGCAGGACGGGGGAGGGCCGCTCCTACGAGCAGTACTTC
clone_size: NA
v_call: TRBV28
j_call: TRBJ2-7
d_call: TRBD2

cdr3_aa: CATGTSGSKGDEQYF
cdr3_nt: TGTGCCACCGGGACTAGCGGGAGTAAAGGCGACGAGCAGTACTTC
clone_size: NA
v_call: TRBV6-2/TRBV6-3
j_call: TRBJ2-7
d_call: TRBD2

cdr3_aa: CASSLVGVNTEAFF
cdr3_nt: TGCGCCAGCAGCTTGGTAGGGGTGAACACTGAAGCTTTCTTT
clone_size: once
v_call: TRBV5-1
j_call: TRBJ1-1
d_call: NA

cdr3_aa: CASNERLAGGYNEQFF
cdr3_nt: TGTGCCAGCAATGAGAGACTAGCGGGGGGGTACAATGAGCAGTTCTTC
clone_size: once
v_call: TRBV2
j_call: TRBJ2-1
d_call: TRBD2

cdr3_aa: CASIGLGSTDTQYF
cdr3_nt: TGTGCCAGCATTGGGTTGGGATCCACAGATACGCAGTATTTT
clone_size: NA
v_call: TRBV7-9
j_call: TRBJ2-3
d_call: NA

cdr3_aa: CASSVGTGMYGYTF
cdr3_nt: TGTGCCAGCAGCGTCGGGACAGGGATGTATGGCTACACCTTC
clone_size: NA
v_call: TRBV7-2
j_call: TRBJ1-2
d_call: TRBD1

cdr3_aa: CASKETSFSSRETQYF
cdr3_nt: TGTGCCAGTAAGGAGACTAGCTTCTCGTCTCGGGAGACCCAGTACTTC
clone_size: few
v_call: TRBV19
j_call: TRBJ2-5
d_call: TRBD2

cdr3_aa: CASSPAVATGELFF
cdr3_nt: TGCGCCAGCAGCCCGGCCGTAGCTACCGGGGAGCTGTTTTTT
clone_size: NA
v_call: TRBV5-1
j_call: TRBJ2-2
d_call: NA

cdr3_aa: CASSSQGAGYNEQFF
cdr3_nt: TGCGCCAGCAGCTCCCAAGGGGCAGGGTACAATGAGCAGTTCTTC
clone_size: NA
v_call: TRBV5-1
j_call: TRBJ2-1
d_call: NA

cdr3_aa: CASSLRGIETQYF
cdr3_nt: TGTGCCAGCAGCTTAAGGGGGATAGAGACCCAGTACTTC
clone_size: NA
v_call: TRBV7-2
j_call: TRBJ2-5
d_call: NA

cdr3_aa: CASSQLAGATGELFF
cdr3_nt: TGTGCCAGCAGTCAACTAGCGGGAGCCACCGGGGAGCTGTTTTTT
clone_size: NA
v_call: TRBV6-5
j_call: TRBJ2-2
d_call: TRBD2

cdr3_aa: CASSVDAAGGFSTDTQYF
cdr3_nt: TGTGCCAGCAGCGTAGACGCCGCGGGAGGTTTCAGCACAGATACGCAGTATTTT
clone_size: NA
v_call: TRBV9
j_call: TRBJ2-3
d_call: TRBD2

cdr3_aa: CATTKTGGITEAFF
cdr3_nt: TGTGCCACCACCAAGACAGGGGGCATAACTGAAGCTTTCTTT
clone_size: NA
v_call: TRBV15
j_call: TRBJ1-1
d_call: TRBD1

cdr3_aa: CASSSTGSSLEQYF
cdr3_nt: TGCGCCAGCAGCTCGACGGGCTCATCATTGGAGCAGTACTTC
clone_size: NA
v_call: TRBV5-1
j_call: TRBJ2-7
d_call: NA

cdr3_aa: CASSFTGYNQPQHF
cdr3_nt: TGTGCCAGCAGTTTCACAGGGTACAATCAGCCCCAGCATTTT
clone_size: NA
v_call: TRBV28
j_call: TRBJ1-5
d_call: NA

cdr3_aa: CSASPGPYEQYF
cdr3_nt: TGCAGTGCTAGCCCGGGGCCCTACGAGCAGTACTTC
clone_size: NA
v_call: TRBV20-1
j_call: TRBJ2-7
d_call: NA

cdr3_aa: CASSSALGGETQYF
cdr3_nt: TGTGCCAGCAGTTCCGCCCTAGGAGGGGAGACCCAGTACTTC
clone_size: NA
v_call: TRBV28
j_call: TRBJ2-5
d_call: NA

cdr3_aa: CASSLISVSRAGEQYF
cdr3_nt: TGTGCCAGCAGCTTAATTTCAGTATCCAGGGCTGGCGAGCAGTACTTC
clone_size: NA
v_call: TRBV7-8
j_call: TRBJ2-7
d_call: NA

cdr3_aa: CSVSVRVNQPQHF
cdr3_nt: TGCAGTGTCTCCGTCAGGGTGAATCAGCCCCAGCATTTT
clone_size: once
v_call: TRBV20-1
j_call: TRBJ1-5
d_call: NA

cdr3_aa: CASGRQNNQPQHF
cdr3_nt: TGTGCCAGCGGGAGGCAGAATAATCAGCCCCAGCATTTT
clone_size: NA
v_call: TRBV27
j_call: TRBJ1-5
d_call: NA

cdr3_aa: CASSLDGGTEAFF
cdr3_nt: TGTGCCAGCAGCTTAGATGGAGGGACTGAAGCTTTCTTT
clone_size: NA
v_call: TRBV11-3
j_call: TRBJ1-1
d_call: NA

cdr3_aa: CATSTTGTSGYNEQFF
cdr3_nt: TGTGCCACCAGTACCACAGGGACTAGCGGTTACAATGAGCAGTTCTTC
clone_size: NA
v_call: TRBV24-1
j_call: TRBJ2-1
d_call: TRBD2

cdr3_aa: CASSDLAGEADTQYF
cdr3_nt: TGTGCCAGCAGTGACCTAGCGGGAGAGGCAGATACGCAGTATTTT
clone_size: NA
v_call: TRBV6-1
j_call: TRBJ2-3
d_call: TRBD2

cdr3_aa: CASSQGQGTYNEQFF
cdr3_nt: TGTGCCAGCAGCCAAGGACAGGGCACCTACAATGAGCAGTTCTTC
clone_size: NA
v_call: TRBV14
j_call: TRBJ2-1
d_call: TRBD1

cdr3_aa: CASSQELAGESGETQYF
cdr3_nt: TGTGCCAGCAGCCAAGAACTAGCGGGAGAATCGGGGGAGACCCAGTACTTC
clone_size: NA
v_call: TRBV4-2
j_call: TRBJ2-5
d_call: TRBD2

cdr3_aa: CASSYSFRQGTEAFF
cdr3_nt: TGTGCCAGCAGTTACTCGTTCCGGCAGGGCACTGAAGCTTTCTTT
clone_size: NA
v_call: TRBV6-5
j_call: TRBJ1-1
d_call: NA

cdr3_aa: CASSPLGLAGGSPTDTQYF
cdr3_nt: TGCGCCAGCAGCCCCCTGGGACTAGCGGGAGGGTCCCCCACAGATACGCAGTATTTT
clone_size: NA
v_call: TRBV5-1
j_call: TRBJ2-3
d_call: TRBD2

cdr3_aa: CASGWGGAYEQYF
cdr3_nt: TGCGCCAGTGGATGGGGTGGGGCCTACGAGCAGTACTTC
clone_size: NA
v_call: TRBV10-2
j_call: TRBJ2-7
d_call: NA

cdr3_aa: CASSQSWTNYNEQFF
cdr3_nt: TGTGCCAGCAGCCAATCCTGGACTAACTACAATGAGCAGTTCTTC
clone_size: NA
v_call: TRBV3-1
j_call: TRBJ2-1
d_call: NA